This is a list of T cell receptor beta chains from one sample in a study of T cells after yellow fever vaccination. TCRdb re-derived calls from the 5' RACE reads in MiXCR, one entry per CDR3 protein. The sample consists of roughly 400,000 distinct CDR3 sequences, approximately 19% of them appearing once. Material: PBMCs, obtained before the yellow fever booster vaccination. These receptors were taken from a young man who received the YFV17D yellow fever vaccine. Both conserved end residues are part of each CDR3. Fields, in order: CDR3 length, J gene, V gene, clone size, D gene, CDR3 protein, CDR3 DNA. D genes are given only for firm matches. Clone size is given for some rows only: seen once, a few or many times, or a class if the clone is expanded.

>17|TRBJ1-2|TRBV12-3/TRBV12-4|few|NA
CASSQGGWLGANYGYTF
TGTGCCAGCAGTCAAGGGGGTTGGTTAGGGGCGAACTATGGCTACACCTTC
>15|TRBJ1-3|TRBV9|few|TRBD1
CASSVGQGAGNTIYF
TGTGCCAGCAGCGTAGGACAGGGGGCCGGAAACACCATATATTTT
>15|TRBJ2-5|TRBV6-6|NA|TRBD1
CASSPGTGWIETQYF
TGTGCCAGCAGCCCCGGGACAGGGTGGATTGAGACCCAGTACTTC
>15|TRBJ2-5|TRBV12-3/TRBV12-4|NA|TRBD2
CASSLTGGPGETQYF
TGTGCCAGCAGTTTAACGGGGGGGCCGGGAGAGACCCAGTACTTC
>13|TRBJ1-4|TRBV6-1|NA|TRBD1
CASSIRDREKLFF
TGTGCCAGCAGTATCCGGGACAGAGAAAAACTGTTTTTT
>14|TRBJ1-2|TRBV20-1|NA|NA
CSASQDHRVYGYTF
TGCAGTGCTAGCCAGGACCATCGGGTCTATGGCTACACCTTC
>11|TRBJ2-7|TRBV30|NA|NA
CAWSASGAQYF
TGTGCCTGGAGTGCCTCGGGCGCGCAGTACTTC
>16|TRBJ2-7|TRBV5-1|NA|TRBD2
CASSLGTSGGMDEQYF
TGCGCCAGCAGCCTAGGGACTAGCGGGGGAATGGACGAGCAGTACTTC
>15|TRBJ2-7|TRBV18|few|NA
CASSPRGGGIYEQYF
TGTGCCAGCTCACCACGAGGCGGGGGCATTTACGAGCAGTACTTC
>16|TRBJ2-5|TRBV29-1|NA|NA
CSVESAQGWAQETQYF
TGCAGCGTTGAATCCGCTCAGGGCTGGGCCCAAGAGACCCAGTACTTC
>13|TRBJ2-7|TRBV7-8|NA|TRBD1
CASSLTGWYEQYF
TGTGCCAGCAGCTTGACAGGGTGGTACGAGCAGTACTTC
>13|TRBJ1-2|TRBV20-1|few|NA
CSAREMESYGYTF
TGCAGTGCTAGAGAAATGGAGTCCTATGGCTACACCTTC
>18|TRBJ2-1|TRBV24-1|NA|NA
CATSDSDPFWISYNEQFF
TGTGCCACCAGTGATTCAGATCCGTTCTGGATCTCCTACAATGAGCAGTTCTTC
>15|TRBJ2-1|TRBV7-2|NA|NA
CASSSPGARYNEQFF
TGTGCCAGCAGCTCCCCGGGGGCGCGTTACAATGAGCAGTTCTTC
>13|TRBJ2-5|TRBV7-9|few|NA
CASSPDIEETQYF
TGTGCCAGCAGCCCGGATATAGAGGAGACCCAGTACTTC
>15|TRBJ2-1|TRBV28|few|NA
CASSPRARSYNEQFF
TGTGCCAGCAGTCCCAGGGCCCGCTCCTACAATGAGCAGTTCTTC
>14|TRBJ1-5|TRBV14|NA|NA
CASSQERGNQPQHF
TGTGCCAGCAGCCAAGAACGGGGAAATCAGCCCCAGCATTTT
>15|TRBJ2-5|TRBV5-1|NA|NA
CASSLGGMRQETQYF
TGCGCCAGCAGCTTGGGCGGGATGAGGCAAGAGACCCAGTACTTC
>14|TRBJ2-4|TRBV29-1|many|NA
CSAVPVLAKNIQYF
TGCAGCGCCGTACCGGTATTGGCCAAAAACATTCAGTACTTC
>15|TRBJ1-3|TRBV5-1|NA|NA
CASSLAGGIGNTIYF
TGCGCCAGCAGCTTGGCCGGAGGGATTGGAAACACCATATATTTT
>16|TRBJ1-4|TRBV6-6|few|NA
CASSGPGLGLNEKLFF
TGTGCCAGCAGCGGCCCAGGGCTGGGCCTTAATGAAAAACTGTTTTTT
>12|TRBJ2-5|TRBV15|many|NA
CATRGGGETQYF
TGTGCCACCAGGGGGGGTGGGGAGACCCAGTACTTC
>18|TRBJ2-3|TRBV5-1|NA|TRBD2
CASSFGGTSDASTDTQYF
TGCGCCAGCAGCTTCGGGGGGACTAGCGACGCTAGCACAGATACGCAGTATTTT
>15|TRBJ1-2|TRBV12-3/TRBV12-4|NA|TRBD1
CASSKGQGQVYGYTF
TGTGCCAGCAGTAAGGGACAGGGGCAGGTCTATGGCTACACCTTC
>14|TRBJ1-1|TRBV4-1|few|NA
CASSQDYFGSEAFF
TGCGCCAGCAGCCAAGATTATTTTGGCTCCGAAGCTTTCTTT
>13|TRBJ1-2|TRBV12-3/TRBV12-4|NA|NA
CASSFLKNYGYTF
TGTGCCAGCAGTTTTTTGAAGAACTATGGCTACACCTTC
>17|TRBJ2-1|TRBV4-1|NA|TRBD1
CASSQDMRTGGTSEQFF
TGCGCCAGCAGCCAAGATATGAGAACAGGGGGGACGAGTGAGCAGTTCTTC
>14|TRBJ2-1|TRBV4-3|NA|TRBD1
CASSQVSGGNEQFF
TGCGCCAGCAGCCAGGTATCAGGGGGCAATGAGCAGTTCTTC
>12|TRBJ2-1|TRBV7-2|NA|TRBD1
CASSPTGGEQFF
TGTGCCAGCAGCCCGACAGGGGGTGAGCAGTTCTTC
>14|TRBJ1-1|TRBV10-3|few|NA
CAISGAGRGTEAFF
TGTGCCATCAGTGGGGCGGGCCGCGGCACTGAAGCTTTCTTT
>14|TRBJ2-1|TRBV7-9|many|NA
CASSPEGLGNEQFF
TGTGCCAGCAGCCCAGAGGGGTTAGGCAATGAGCAGTTCTTC
>16|TRBJ1-1|TRBV20-1|few|TRBD1
CSARVGGTGAGTEAFF
TGCAGTGCTAGAGTGGGAGGGACAGGGGCTGGCACTGAAGCTTTCTTT
>15|TRBJ2-3|TRBV6-2/TRBV6-3|many|NA
CASSSHSGVTDTQYF
TGTGCCAGCAGTTCTCACTCAGGGGTCACGGATACGCAGTATTTT
>17|TRBJ2-2|TRBV5-1|NA|TRBD2
CASSWGTSGANTGELFF
TGCGCCAGCAGCTGGGGGACTAGCGGGGCGAACACCGGGGAGCTGTTTTTT
>15|TRBJ1-6|TRBV4-2|NA|NA
CASSQDERGGSPLHF
TGTGCCAGCAGCCAAGATGAAAGGGGCGGGTCACCCCTCCACTTT
>13|TRBJ1-5|TRBV20-1|few|TRBD1
CSASRGVDQPQHF
TGCAGTGCTAGCAGGGGGGTCGATCAGCCCCAGCATTTT
>13|TRBJ1-4|TRBV19|once|NA
CASSIRAAEKLFF
TGTGCCAGTAGTATCCGGGCTGCCGAAAAACTGTTTTTT
>16|TRBJ2-6|TRBV5-1|NA|NA
CASSRDGTSGANVLTF
TGCGCCAGCAGTCGGGACGGAACTTCTGGGGCCAACGTCCTGACTTTC
>16|TRBJ1-2|TRBV7-9|NA|NA
CASSLVGLAERGGYTF
TGTGCCAGCAGCTTAGTGGGCCTGGCCGAACGGGGTGGCTACACCTTC
>14|TRBJ1-3|TRBV10-2|few|NA
CASSDREGRNTIYF
TGCGCCAGCAGTGATAGGGAGGGGAGAAACACCATATATTTT
>17|TRBJ2-2|TRBV5-1|NA|TRBD1
CASSSAFWTGVPGELFF
TGCGCCAGCAGCTCAGCTTTTTGGACAGGGGTGCCCGGGGAGCTGTTTTTT
>13|TRBJ2-1|TRBV25-1|NA|NA
CASSEEGVHEQFF
TGTGCCAGCAGTGAGGAGGGGGTTCATGAGCAGTTCTTC
>14|TRBJ2-7|TRBV10-2|many|NA
CASSAPRLGYEQYF
TGCGCCAGCAGTGCCCCCCGTTTGGGTTACGAGCAGTACTTC
>22|TRBJ2-2|TRBV3-1|few|NA
CASSQVTYPGEIPTTNTGELFF
TGTGCCAGCAGCCAAGTAACTTATCCGGGAGAGATACCGACGACGAACACCGGGGAGCTGTTTTTT
>16|TRBJ2-5|TRBV6-6|NA|NA
CASSYSFRMSSETQYF
TGTGCCAGCAGTTACTCCTTTCGGATGTCGTCGGAGACCCAGTACTTC
>13|TRBJ1-2|TRBV9|NA|NA
CASSVEGSGGYTF
TGTGCCAGCAGCGTCGAGGGCTCGGGAGGCTACACCTTC
>18|TRBJ2-2|TRBV6-1|few|NA
CASSEAGRYSANTGELFF
TGTGCCAGCAGTGAAGCTGGCCGTTACTCCGCGAACACCGGGGAGCTGTTTTTT
>14|TRBJ1-5|TRBV6-2/TRBV6-3|NA|TRBD1
CASVSGTGDQPQHF
TGTGCCAGCGTCTCCGGGACAGGGGATCAGCCCCAGCATTTT